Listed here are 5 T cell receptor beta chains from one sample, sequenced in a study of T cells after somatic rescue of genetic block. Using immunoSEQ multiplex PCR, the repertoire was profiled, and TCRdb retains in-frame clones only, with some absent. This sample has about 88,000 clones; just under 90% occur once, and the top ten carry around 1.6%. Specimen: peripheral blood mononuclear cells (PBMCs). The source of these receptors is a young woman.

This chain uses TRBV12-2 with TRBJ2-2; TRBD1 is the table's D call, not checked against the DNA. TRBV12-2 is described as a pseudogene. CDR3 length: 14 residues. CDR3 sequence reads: CASRRQGPGGELFF. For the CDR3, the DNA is TGTGCAAGTCGGCGACAGGGGCCGGGCGGGGAGCTGTTTTTT.

CDR3 DNA sequence: TGTGCCAGTCGGCCTTTGGACAGCAACCAAGAGACCCAGTACTTC. This encodes CASRPLDSNQETQYF. The chain links TRBV19 to TRBJ2-5; the D gene is possibly TRBD1 (6 bases). CDR3 length equals 15 residues. CDR1 LNHDA and CDR2 SQIVND come from the germline V gene (reference sequence). Between the trimmed V and J ends, which lost 8 bases and 0 bases, there was a span of 16 bases.

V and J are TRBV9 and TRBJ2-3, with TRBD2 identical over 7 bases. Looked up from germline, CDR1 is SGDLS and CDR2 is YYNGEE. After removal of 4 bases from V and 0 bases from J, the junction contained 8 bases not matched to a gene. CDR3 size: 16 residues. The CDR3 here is CASSHRLADSTDTQYF. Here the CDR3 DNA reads TGTGCCAGCAGCCACCGGCTAGCGGATAGCACAGATACGCAGTATTTT.

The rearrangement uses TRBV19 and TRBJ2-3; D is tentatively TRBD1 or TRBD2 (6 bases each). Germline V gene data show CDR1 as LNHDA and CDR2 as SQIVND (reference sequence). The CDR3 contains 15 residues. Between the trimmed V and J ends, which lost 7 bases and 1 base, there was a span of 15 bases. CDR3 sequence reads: CASTPGGYRTDTQYF. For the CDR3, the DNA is TGTGCCAGTACTCCCGGGGGCTACCGCACAGATACGCAGTATTTT.

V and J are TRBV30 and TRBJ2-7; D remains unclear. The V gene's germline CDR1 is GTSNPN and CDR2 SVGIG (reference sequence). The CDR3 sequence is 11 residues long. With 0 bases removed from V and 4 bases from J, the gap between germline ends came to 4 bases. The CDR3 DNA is TGTGCCTGGAGTGTACTATACGAGCAGTACTTC. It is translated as CAWSVLYEQYF. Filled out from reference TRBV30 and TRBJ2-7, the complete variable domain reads SQTIHQWPATLVQPVGSPLSLECTVEGTSNPNLYWYRQAAGRGLQLLFYSVGIGQISSEVPQNLSASRPQDRQFILSSKKLLLSDSGFYLCAWSVLYEQYFGPGTRLTVT.